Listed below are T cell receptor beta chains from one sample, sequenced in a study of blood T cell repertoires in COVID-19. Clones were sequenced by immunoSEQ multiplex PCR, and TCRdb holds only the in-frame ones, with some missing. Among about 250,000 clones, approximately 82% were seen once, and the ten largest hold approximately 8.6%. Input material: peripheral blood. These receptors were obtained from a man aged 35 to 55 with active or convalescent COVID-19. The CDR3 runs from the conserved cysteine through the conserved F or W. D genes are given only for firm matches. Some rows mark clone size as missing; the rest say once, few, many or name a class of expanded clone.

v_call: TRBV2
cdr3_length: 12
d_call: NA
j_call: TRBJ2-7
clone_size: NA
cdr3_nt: TGTGCCAGCAGCGAGACAGTCTACGAGCAGTACTTC
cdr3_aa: CASSETVYEQYF

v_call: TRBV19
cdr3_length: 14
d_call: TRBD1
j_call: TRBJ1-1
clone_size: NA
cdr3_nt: TGTGCCAGTAGTCACAGGGGATTGAACACTGAAGCTTTCTTT
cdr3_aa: CASSHRGLNTEAFF

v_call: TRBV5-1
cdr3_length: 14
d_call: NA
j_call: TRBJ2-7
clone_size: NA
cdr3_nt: TGCGCCAGCAGCTCGCAGGACAGCTCCTACGAGCAGTACTTC
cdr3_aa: CASSSQDSSYEQYF

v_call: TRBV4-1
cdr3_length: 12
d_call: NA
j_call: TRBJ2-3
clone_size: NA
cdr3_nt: TGCGCCAGCAGCCCCTCAGCGGGTACGCAGTATTTT
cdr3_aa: CASSPSAGTQYF

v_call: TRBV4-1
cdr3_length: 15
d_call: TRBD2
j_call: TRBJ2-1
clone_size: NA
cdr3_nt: TGCGCCAGCAGCCAAGTCGGCGGGAGGGCCGGGGAGCAGTTCTTC
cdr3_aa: CASSQVGGRAGEQFF

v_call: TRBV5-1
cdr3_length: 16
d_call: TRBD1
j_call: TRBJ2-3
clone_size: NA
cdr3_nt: TGCGCCAGCAGCACATCCGGACAGGGGGCTATAGATACGCAGTATTTT
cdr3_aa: CASSTSGQGAIDTQYF

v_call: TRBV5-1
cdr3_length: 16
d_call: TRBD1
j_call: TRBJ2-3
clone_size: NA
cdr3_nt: TGCGCCAGCAGCTTGGGACAGGGGGCGCAACAAGATACGCAGTATTTT
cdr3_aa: CASSLGQGAQQDTQYF

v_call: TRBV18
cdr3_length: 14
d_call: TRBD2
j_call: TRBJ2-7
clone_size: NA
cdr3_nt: TGTGCCAGCTCTCCCGCGGGGGGTTCCTACGAGCAGTACTTC
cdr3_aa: CASSPAGGSYEQYF

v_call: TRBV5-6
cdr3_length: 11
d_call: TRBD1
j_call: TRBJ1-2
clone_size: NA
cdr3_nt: TGTGCCAGTCAGGGGGCGGTTGGCTACACCTTC
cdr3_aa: CASQGAVGYTF

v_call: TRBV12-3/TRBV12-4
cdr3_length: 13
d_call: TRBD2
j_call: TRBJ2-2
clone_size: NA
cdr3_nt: TGTGCCAGCAGGACTAGCAACACCGGGGAGCTGTTTTTT
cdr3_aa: CASRTSNTGELFF

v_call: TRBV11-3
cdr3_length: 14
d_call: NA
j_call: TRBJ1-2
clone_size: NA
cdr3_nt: TGTGCCAGCAGCCTAAGCCAGGGTTTCTATGGCTACACCTTC
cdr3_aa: CASSLSQGFYGYTF

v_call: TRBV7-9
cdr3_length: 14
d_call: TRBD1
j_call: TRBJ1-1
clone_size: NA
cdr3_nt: TGTGCCAGCAGCCCAGGGACAGCGAACACTGAAGCTTTCTTT
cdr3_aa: CASSPGTANTEAFF

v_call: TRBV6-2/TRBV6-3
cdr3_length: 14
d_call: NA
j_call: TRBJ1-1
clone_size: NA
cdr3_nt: TGTGCCAGCAGTTACCGCAGGGGGAACACTGAAGCTTTCTTT
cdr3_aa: CASSYRRGNTEAFF

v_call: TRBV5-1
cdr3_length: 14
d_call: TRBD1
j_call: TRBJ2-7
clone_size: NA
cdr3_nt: TGCGCCAGCAGCTACGGACAGGGGGCGGGTGAGCAGTACTTC
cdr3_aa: CASSYGQGAGEQYF

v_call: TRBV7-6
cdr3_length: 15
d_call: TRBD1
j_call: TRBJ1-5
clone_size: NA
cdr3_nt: TGTGCCAGCAGCCCCCGGGACAGGGTGAATCAGCCCCAGCATTTT
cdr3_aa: CASSPRDRVNQPQHF

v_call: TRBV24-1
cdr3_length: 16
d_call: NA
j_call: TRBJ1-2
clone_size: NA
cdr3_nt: TGTGCCACCAGTGCGACACGTAGGGAGGGTAACTATGGCTACACCTTC
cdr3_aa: CATSATRREGNYGYTF

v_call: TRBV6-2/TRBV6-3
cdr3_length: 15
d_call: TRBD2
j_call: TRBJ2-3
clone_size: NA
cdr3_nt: TGTGCCAGCAGTTACTTGGTAGCGGGGGCAGATACGCAGTATTTT
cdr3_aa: CASSYLVAGADTQYF

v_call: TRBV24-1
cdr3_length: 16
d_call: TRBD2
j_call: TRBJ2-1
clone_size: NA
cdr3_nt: TGTGCCACCAGTGATTCCCTAGCGGAGTTGGACAATGAGCAGTTCTTC
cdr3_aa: CATSDSLAELDNEQFF

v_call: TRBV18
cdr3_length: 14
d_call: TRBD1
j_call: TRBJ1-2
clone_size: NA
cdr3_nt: TGTGCCAGCTCACCCGGACAGGGGGCGAGTGGCTACACCTTC
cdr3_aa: CASSPGQGASGYTF

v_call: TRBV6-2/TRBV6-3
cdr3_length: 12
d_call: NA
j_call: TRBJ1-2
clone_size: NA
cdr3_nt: TGTGCCAGCAGTTACAGGGGCTATGGCTACACCTTC
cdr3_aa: CASSYRGYGYTF

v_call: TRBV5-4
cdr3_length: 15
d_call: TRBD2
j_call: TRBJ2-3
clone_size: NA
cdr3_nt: TGTGCCAGCAGCTTGGTTGCGGGGGGTACAGATACGCAGTATTTT
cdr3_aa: CASSLVAGGTDTQYF

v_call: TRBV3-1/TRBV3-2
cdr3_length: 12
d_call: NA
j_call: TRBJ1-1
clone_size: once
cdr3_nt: TGTGCCAGCAGCCATCTCGACAGGGAAGCTTTCTTT
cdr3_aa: CASSHLDREAFF

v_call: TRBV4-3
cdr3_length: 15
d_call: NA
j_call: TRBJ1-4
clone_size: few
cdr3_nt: TGCGCCAGCAGCCAAGATCGCATTAGTAATGAAAAACTGTTTTTT
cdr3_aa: CASSQDRISNEKLFF

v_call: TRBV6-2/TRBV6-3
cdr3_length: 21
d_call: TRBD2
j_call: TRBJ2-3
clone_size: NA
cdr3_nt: TGTGCCAGCAGTTACTCGTGGACTAGCGGGAGGGCCGGATTTGAGGCAGATACGCAGTATTTT
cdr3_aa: CASSYSWTSGRAGFEADTQYF

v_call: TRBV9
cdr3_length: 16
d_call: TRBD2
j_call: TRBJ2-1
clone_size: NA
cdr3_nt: TGTGCCAGCAGCGTAGCGGCTACGGGAGGATTCGATGAGCAGTTCTTC
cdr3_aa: CASSVAATGGFDEQFF

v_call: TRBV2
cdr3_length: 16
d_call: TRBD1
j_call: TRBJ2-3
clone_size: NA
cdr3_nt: TGTGCCAGCAGCGACCGGACAGGGGGCACGACAGATACGCAGTATTTT
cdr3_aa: CASSDRTGGTTDTQYF

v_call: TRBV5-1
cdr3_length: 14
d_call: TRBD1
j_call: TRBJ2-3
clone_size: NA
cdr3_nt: TGCGCCAGCAGCGTAGGACAGGGGTCAGATACGCAGTATTTT
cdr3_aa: CASSVGQGSDTQYF

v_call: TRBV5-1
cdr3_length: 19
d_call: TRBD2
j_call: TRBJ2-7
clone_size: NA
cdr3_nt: TGCGCCAGCAGCTTGACACCGGGACTAGCGGGAGGGACTTTCCACGAGCAGTACTTC
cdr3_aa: CASSLTPGLAGGTFHEQYF

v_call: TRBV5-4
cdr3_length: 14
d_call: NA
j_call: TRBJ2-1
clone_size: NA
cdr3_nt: TGTGCCAGCAGCCCCAAGTGGCGGGGTGATGAGCAGTTCTTC
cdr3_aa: CASSPKWRGDEQFF

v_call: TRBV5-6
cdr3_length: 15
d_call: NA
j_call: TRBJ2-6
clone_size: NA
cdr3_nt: TGTGCCAGCAGCTTCGTAGCGACTGGGGCCAACGTCCTGACTTTC
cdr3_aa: CASSFVATGANVLTF

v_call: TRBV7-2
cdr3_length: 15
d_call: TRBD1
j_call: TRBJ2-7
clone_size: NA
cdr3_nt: TGTGCCAGCAGCTCCGAAGGGACAGGACACTACGAGCAGTACTTC
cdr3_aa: CASSSEGTGHYEQYF

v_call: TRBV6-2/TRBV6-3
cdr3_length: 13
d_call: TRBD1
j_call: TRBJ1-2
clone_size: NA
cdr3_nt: TGTGCCAGCAGCTCTGGGACAGGGGATGGCTACACCTTC
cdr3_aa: CASSSGTGDGYTF

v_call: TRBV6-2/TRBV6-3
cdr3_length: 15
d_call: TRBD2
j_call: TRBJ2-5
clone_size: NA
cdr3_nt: TGTGCCAGCAGGCCTAGCGGGGCATCCAAAGAGACCCAGTACTTC
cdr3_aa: CASRPSGASKETQYF

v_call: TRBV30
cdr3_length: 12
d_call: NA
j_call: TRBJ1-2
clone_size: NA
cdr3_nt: TGTGCCTGGAGTGTACACAACTATGGCTACACCTTC
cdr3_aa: CAWSVHNYGYTF

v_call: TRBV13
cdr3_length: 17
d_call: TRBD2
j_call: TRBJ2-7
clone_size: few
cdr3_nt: TGTGCCAGCAGCGGGGGACTAGCGGGAGGGCCTTCCTACGAGCAGTACTTC
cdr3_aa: CASSGGLAGGPSYEQYF

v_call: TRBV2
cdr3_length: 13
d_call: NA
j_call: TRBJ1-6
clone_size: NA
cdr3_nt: TGTGCCAGCAGTACTACGGGGGATTCACCCCTCCACTTT
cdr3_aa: CASSTTGDSPLHF

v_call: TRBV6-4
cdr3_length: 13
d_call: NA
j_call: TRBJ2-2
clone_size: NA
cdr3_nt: TGTGCCAGCGCGGGACCGAACACCGGGGAGCTGTTTTTT
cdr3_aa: CASAGPNTGELFF

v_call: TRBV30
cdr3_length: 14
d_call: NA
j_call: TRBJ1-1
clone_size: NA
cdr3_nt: TGTGCCTGGAGTGTAATTCCGGAGTGCCCTGAAGCTTTCTTT
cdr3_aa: CAWSVIPECPEAFF

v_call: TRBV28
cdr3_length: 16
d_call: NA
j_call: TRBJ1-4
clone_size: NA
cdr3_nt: TGTGCCAGCAGAGACAAAAGGGGCGGACAGCGGAAAAAACTGTTTTTT
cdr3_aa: CASRDKRGGQRKKLFF

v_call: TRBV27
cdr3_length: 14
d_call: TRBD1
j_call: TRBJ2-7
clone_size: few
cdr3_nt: TGTGCCAGCCAGAAACAGGGGGACCACTACGAGCAGTACTTC
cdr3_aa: CASQKQGDHYEQYF

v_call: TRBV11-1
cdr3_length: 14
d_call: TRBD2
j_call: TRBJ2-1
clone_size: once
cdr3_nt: TGTGCCAGCAGCCCCCGGGGGGGCGGGAATGAGCAGTTCTTC
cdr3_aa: CASSPRGGGNEQFF

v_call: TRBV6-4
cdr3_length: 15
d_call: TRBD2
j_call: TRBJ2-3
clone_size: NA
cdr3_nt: TGTGCCAGCAGTGACTCGCGGGGGGGCACAGATACGCAGTATTTT
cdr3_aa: CASSDSRGGTDTQYF

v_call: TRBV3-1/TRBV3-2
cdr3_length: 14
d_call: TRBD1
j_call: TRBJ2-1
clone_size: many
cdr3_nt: TGTGCCAGCAGTGAGGGACAGGGGGCTACGGAGCAGTTCTTC
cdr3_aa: CASSEGQGATEQFF

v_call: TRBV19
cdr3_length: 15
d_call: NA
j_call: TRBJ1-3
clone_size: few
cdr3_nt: TGTGCCAGTAGTATAGGTCGAGACTCTGGAAACACCATATATTTT
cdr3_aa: CASSIGRDSGNTIYF

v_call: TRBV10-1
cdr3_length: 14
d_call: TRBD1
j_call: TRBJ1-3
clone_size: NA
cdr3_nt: TGCGCCAGCAGTGCCAGGGGGCCTGGAAACACCATATATTTT
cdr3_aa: CASSARGPGNTIYF

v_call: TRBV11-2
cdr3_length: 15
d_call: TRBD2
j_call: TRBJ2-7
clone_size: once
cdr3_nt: TGTGCCAGCAGCCCCGGCGGGGGGGCAGCCTACGAGCAGTACTTC
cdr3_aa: CASSPGGGAAYEQYF

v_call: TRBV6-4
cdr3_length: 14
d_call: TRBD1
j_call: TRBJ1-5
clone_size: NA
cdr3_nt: TGTGCCAGCAGTCCACAGGGGGCGGGTCAGCCCCAGCATTTT
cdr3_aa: CASSPQGAGQPQHF

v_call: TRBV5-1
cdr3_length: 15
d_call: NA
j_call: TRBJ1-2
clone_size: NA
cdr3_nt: TGCGCCAGCAGCTTGGAGGTTTCAGGGGTTGGTGGCTACACCTTC
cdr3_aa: CASSLEVSGVGGYTF

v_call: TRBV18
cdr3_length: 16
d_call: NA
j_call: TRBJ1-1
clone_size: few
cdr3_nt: TGTGCCAGCTCACCACGAATGGGGGGGGCGACGACTTGGGCTTTCTTT
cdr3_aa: CASSPRMGGATTWAFF

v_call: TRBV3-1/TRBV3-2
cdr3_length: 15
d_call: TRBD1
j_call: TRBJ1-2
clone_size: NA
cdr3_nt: TGTGCCAGCAGCCCCGGGACAGGGGGCAACTATGGCTACACCTTC
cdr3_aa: CASSPGTGGNYGYTF

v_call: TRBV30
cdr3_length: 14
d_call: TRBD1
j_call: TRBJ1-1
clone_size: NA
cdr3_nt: TGTGCCTGGAGTTACAGGGGGAGGTACACTGAAGCTTTCTTT
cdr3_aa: CAWSYRGRYTEAFF